This T cell receptor (beta chain) was captured in a study of blood T cell repertoires in COVID-19. V lost 6 bases and J 8 bases, leaving 13 bases between the germline ends. This CDR3 region has 13 residues. Germline V gene data show CDR1 as SNHLY and CDR2 as FYNNEI. This clone was observed a handful of times. Produced via immunoSEQ multiplex PCR; TCRdb's table is partial and in-frame only. Among 220,000 or so clones listed, 82% were seen once. Sequencing input: peripheral blood. The origin of this receptor is a woman older than 75 with COVID-19, enrolled during active disease. This sequence joins TRBV2 and TRBJ1-4; D is ambiguous. CDR3 nucleotides: TGTGCCAGCAGGGGCCCGAAGGTAGAAAAACTGTTTTTT. Amino acid sequence: CASRGPKVEKLFF.